These 22 T cell receptor beta chains originate from one sample sequenced in a study of a mutant IDH1 vaccine in newly diagnosed glioma. Time point here: baseline, week 1 (first vaccination visit). The treatment denotes: pre-vaccination baseline after standard-of-care therapy. Sequenced by immunoSEQ multiplex PCR; TCRdb stores in-frame clones only, minus some. Among some 38,000 clones, just under 95% were seen once, and the ten largest hold 15% to 20%. The sample consisted of PBMCs, taken from a glioma patient treated with radiotherapy, temozolomide or both. These receptors were obtained from a man aged 18 to 30 with glioma.

V and J are TRBV5-6 and TRBJ1-5, with D perhaps matching TRBD1 (6 bases). The CDR3 is made up of 14 amino acids. Germline V gene lookup returns CDR1 SGHDT and CDR2 YYEEEE. Trimming shortened V by 4 bases and J by 7 bases, and 15 bases separated the two germline ends. The CDR3 bases are TGTGCCAGCAGCCTTTCCGGACAGTCCCAGCCCCAGCATTTT. Protein: CASSLSGQSQPQHF.

The CDR3 spells CASSEEGPANSPLHF. Here the CDR3 DNA reads TGTGCCAGCAGTGAGGAGGGACCGGCTAATTCACCCCTCCACTTT. The J gene is TRBJ1-6, the V gene TRBV25-1, with TRBD1 as a possible D gene (5 bases). V was clipped by 3 bases and J by 6 bases, with 12 bases between them. This CDR3 comprises 15 residues. From germline, CDR1 is MGHDK and CDR2 SYGVNS.

J is TRBJ1-5 and V is TRBV19; D is ambiguous. The CDR3 length is 15 residues. Germline lookup yields CDR1 LNHDA and CDR2 SQIVND (reference sequence). The ends were cut back, 3 bases at V and 2 bases at J, with 11 bases in the middle. This chain's CDR3 is CASSMPGSGNQPQHF. For the CDR3, the DNA is TGTGCCAGTAGTATGCCCGGGTCGGGCAATCAGCCCCAGCATTTT.

This chain links TRBV7-9 with TRBJ2-1; tentatively, D is TRBD2 (6 bases). The CDR3 covers 16 residues. Germline values: CDR1 SEHNR, CDR2 FQNEAQ (reference sequence). Deletions cut 5 bases from V and 0 bases from J, with 14 bases between. The CDR3 spells CASSLTSPRSYNEQFF. The CDR3 nucleotides read TGTGCCAGCAGCCTTACTAGCCCGCGCTCCTACAATGAGCAGTTCTTC.

The V call is TRBV5-1, the J call TRBJ1-1; no clear D. The V gene lost 0 bases and the J gene lost 0 bases, with 9 bases spanning the gap. Germline V lookup: CDR1 SGHRS, CDR2 YFSETQ. This CDR3 is built from 15 residues. For the CDR3, the DNA is TGCGCCAGCAGCTTGGTTGGAAATCTGAACACTGAAGCTTTCTTT. It codes for CASSLVGNLNTEAFF.

This rearrangement joins TRBV6-5 to TRBJ2-2, with 8 bases aligning to TRBD2. This CDR3 comprises 15 residues. From germline, CDR1 is MNHEY and CDR2 SVGAGI. V was clipped by 7 bases and J by 1 base; unmatched bases: 5. Here the CDR3 DNA reads TGTGCCAGCAAATATCTAGCGGGGAACACCGGGGAGCTGTTTTTT. Translated, it gives CASKYLAGNTGELFF.

The chain employs TRBV25-1 and TRBJ2-6; 7 nucleotides agree with TRBD1. The CDR3 totals 17 residues. With V trimmed by 4 bases and J by 0 bases, 6 bases remained unmatched. Looked up from germline, CDR1 is MGHDK and CDR2 is SYGVNS. CDR3 DNA sequence: TGTGCCAGCAGTGCCGGGACAGCCGTCTCTGGGGCCAACGTCCTGACTTTC. Protein product: CASSAGTAVSGANVLTF.

The chain joins TRBV25-1 to TRBJ1-4; D is ambiguous. The germline CDR1 and CDR2 sequences are MGHDK and SYGVNS. Trimming cost V 2 bases and J 8 bases, with 12 bases left between them. The CDR3 contains 14 residues. CDR3 DNA sequence: TGTGCCAGCAGTGAAGAAGGGCCAATCGAAAAACTGTTTTTT. Its protein is CASSEEGPIEKLFF. The whole variable domain, filled in from reference TRBV25-1 and TRBJ1-4, reads EADIYQTPRYLVIGTGKKITLECSQTMGHDKMYWYQQDPGMELHLIHYSYGVNSTEKGDLSSESTVSRIRTEHFPLTLESARPSHTSQYLCASSEEGPIEKLFFGSGTQLSVL.

This clone was detected only a few times. V and J are TRBV4-3 and TRBJ1-4; TRBD1 matches 8 bases. The germline gives CDR1 LGHNA, CDR2 YSLEER. V dropped 0 bases and J dropped 5; count of bases not matched to a gene: 5. The CDR3 sequence is 16 residues long. The CDR3 coding sequence is TGCGCCAGCAGCCAAGATCCGGGACAGGAGAATGAAAAACTGTTTTTT. Its translation: CASSQDPGQENEKLFF.

This clone has just a few counts. The rearrangement links TRBV6-6 to TRBJ1-2; D perhaps matches TRBD1 (5 bases). This CDR3 has 15 amino acids. Looked up from germline, CDR1 is MNHNY and CDR2 is SVGAGI (reference sequence). The ends were cut back, 3 bases at V and 0 bases at J, with 11 bases in the middle. CDR3 protein: CASSYGQGTNYGYTF. The CDR3 DNA sequence: TGTGCCAGCAGTTATGGCCAGGGAACTAACTATGGCTACACCTTC.

A few counts support this clone. The gene calls are TRBV30 and TRBJ2-7; D not resolved. V gave up 8 bases and J gave up 5 bases, with 16 bases separating them. Per germline, CDR1 GTSNPN and CDR2 SVGIG (reference sequence). There are 12 residues in the CDR3. This CDR3 reads CATQRSFDEQYF. The CDR3 DNA sequence: TGTGCCACCCAACGTAGTTTCGACGAGCAGTACTTC.

V is TRBV19 and J is TRBJ2-2; the D call may be TRBD1 or TRBD2 (6 bases each). The CDR3 extends over 17 amino acids. CDR1 is LNHDA, CDR2 SQIVND, per germline (reference sequence). V was clipped by 6 bases and J by 4 bases, with 21 bases between them. This CDR3 is CASRHRVMRGGTGELFF. The DNA for the CDR3 is TGTGCCAGTAGACACAGGGTTATGCGGGGTGGCACCGGGGAGCTGTTTTTT.

V gene TRBV5-4 combines with J gene TRBJ2-5; D remains unclear. Germline CDR1 is SGHNT and CDR2 is YYREEE (reference sequence). The V and J ends lost 3 bases and 1 base respectively, with 10 bases between them. This CDR3 is built from 14 residues. DNA for the CDR3: TGTGCCAGCAGCTCCCGCGGTTCCCAAGAGACCCAGTACTTC. As protein: CASSSRGSQETQYF. Full variable domain (outside the CDR3, taken from reference TRBV5-4 and TRBJ2-5): ETGVTQSPTHLIKTRGQQVTLRCSSQSGHNTVSWYQQALGQGPQFIFQYYREEENGRGNFPPRFSGLQFPNYSSELNVNALELDDSALYLCASSSRGSQETQYFGPGTRLLVL.

The chain joins TRBV28 to TRBJ2-4; D possibly corresponds to TRBD2 (5 bases). The CDR3 covers 13 residues. Trimming removed 6 bases at V and 9 bases at J, with 15 bases between. Germline assignment: CDR1 MDHEN and CDR2 SYDVKM. The CDR3 nucleotides read TGTGCCAGCAGACCAAGACGCCGGGGCATTCAGTACTTC. The encoded protein is CASRPRRRGIQYF.

The chain recombines TRBV28 with TRBJ1-5, with D possibly TRBD1 on 5 matching bases. Germline V gives CDR1 MDHEN, CDR2 SYDVKM. V was trimmed by 5 bases and J by 0 bases, leaving 11 bases between them. CDR3 size: 15 residues. CDR3 in DNA: TGTGCCAGCAGTCCAGGGTGGAATAGCAATCAGCCCCAGCATTTT. This translates into CASSPGWNSNQPQHF. Supplemented by reference TRBV28 and TRBJ1-5, the full variable domain reads DVKVTQSSRYLVKRTGEKVFLECVQDMDHENMFWYRQDPGLGLRLIYFSYDVKMKEKGDIPEGYSVSREKKERFSLILESASTNQTSMYLCASSPGWNSNQPQHFGDGTRLSIL.

Note on this clone: Other DNA sequences from this sample encode an identical CDR3 as well. J is TRBJ1-2 and V is TRBV5-1, with 9 bases identical to TRBD1. The CDR3 consists of 14 residues. The V segment lost 0 bases and the J segment 7 bases; nucleotides outside the gene matches: 4. Germline CDR1 reads SGHRS; CDR2 reads YFSETQ. DNA of the CDR3: TGCGCCAGCAGCTTGGCCGGGACAGGGAGTGGCTACACCTTC. Its translation: CASSLAGTGSGYTF.

The chain uses TRBV18 and TRBJ1-5, with 10 bases matching TRBD1. Trimming at V came to 5 bases and at J to 1 base, leaving 2 bases not matched to a gene. The CDR3 extends over 15 amino acids. Looked up from germline, CDR1 is KGHSH and CDR2 is LQKENI. The CDR3: CASSRGQGSNQPQHF. The DNA of the CDR3 is TGTGCCAGCTCAAGGGGACAGGGGAGCAATCAGCCCCAGCATTTT.

The chain couples TRBV5-1 to TRBJ1-1; D possibly corresponds to TRBD1 (5 bases). Between the trimmed V and J ends, which lost 3 bases and 4 bases, there was a span of 13 bases. CDR1 is SGHRS and CDR2 is YFSETQ in the germline V gene. The CDR3 is 14 residues long. CDR3 in DNA: TGCGCCAGCAGCTCGCAAGGGGCGATCACTGAAGCTTTCTTT. It translates to CASSSQGAITEAFF.

V and J are TRBV9 and TRBJ2-3; TRBD2 might be the D (5 bases). The V gene's germline CDR1 is SGDLS and CDR2 YYNGEE. The V end was cut by 4 bases, the J end by 6 bases, with 12 bases between. The CDR3 runs to 13 residues. CDR3 residues: CASSPQVADTQYF. In nucleotides, the CDR3 is TGTGCCAGCAGCCCCCAGGTAGCGGATACGCAGTATTTT.

A word on this clone: Other DNA sequences in the sample encode the same CDR3. V usage is TRBV18 and J usage is TRBJ1-1; D unclear. The CDR3 is made up of 13 amino acids. Between the trimmed V and J ends, which lost 3 bases and 0 bases, there was a span of 5 bases. CDR1 and CDR2 from the germline V gene are KGHSH and LQKENI. The CDR3 DNA reads as TGTGCCAGCTCACCGACACTGAACACTGAAGCTTTCTTT. It yields the protein CASSPTLNTEAFF.

The gene calls are TRBV19 and TRBJ1-5; D remains ambiguous. The V and J ends lost 3 bases and 5 bases respectively, with 11 bases between them. This CDR3 comprises 14 residues. CDR1 and CDR2 from the germline V gene are LNHDA and SQIVND (reference sequence). DNA of the CDR3: TGTGCCAGTAGTATGGGCAGGCTTGATCAGCCCCAGCATTTT. This gives the protein CASSMGRLDQPQHF.

In nucleotides, the CDR3 is TGTGCCAGCAGTGAAATGAGCCCCAATCAGCCCCAGCATTTT. Residues: CASSEMSPNQPQHF. V and J are TRBV2 and TRBJ1-5; D gene ambiguous. Between the trimmed V and J ends, which lost 2 bases and 3 bases, there was a span of 8 bases. Germline V gene data show CDR1 as SNHLY and CDR2 as FYNNEI. This CDR3 is 14 amino acids long.